One sample yielded the 15 T cell receptor beta chains listed below, sequenced in a study of T-cell memory formation after mild COVID-19. TCRdb recomputed calls from the 5' RACE reads with MiXCR, one row per CDR3 protein. The table lists just over 60,000 distinct CDR3 sequences, 9% to 9.5% of them singletons. Sequencing was done on a sample of PBMCs or a T cell subset sorted from them (not recorded which). These receptors were obtained from a man younger than 35 who had mild COVID-19 (a few samples of this study predate the infection). Cell type and time point are not known.

To note about this clonotype: A much larger clone differs by one base, so this may be a read error. DNA of the CDR3: TGCGCCAGCAGCCGCGGACGAGACACTGATGCTTTCTTT. It codes for CASSRGRDTDAFF. V gene TRBV5-1 combines with J gene TRBJ1-1; D not resolved. This CDR3 is built from 13 residues. Germline CDR1 reads SGHRS; CDR2 reads YFSETQ. The full variable domain, in which reference TRBV5-1 and TRBJ1-1 provide the parts outside the CDR3, is KAGVTQTPRYLIKTRGQQVTLSCSPISGHRSVSWYQQTPGQGLQFLFEYFSETQRNKGNFPGRFSGRQFSNSRSEMNVSTLELGDSALYLCASSRGRDTDAFFGQGTRLTVV.

In this sample, this clonotype turned up a few times. The chain has TRBV7-2 and TRBJ1-1, with TRBD1 matching 9 bases. The CDR3 is 14 residues long. The trim removed 3 bases at V and 6 bases at J, leaving 5 bases unmatched. The germline gives CDR1 SGHTA, CDR2 FQGNSA. CDR3 protein: CASSLDRGFPEAFF. CDR3 DNA sequence: TGTGCCAGCAGCTTGGACAGGGGTTTTCCTGAAGCTTTCTTT.

The V and J genes are TRBV6-2 or TRBV6-3 and TRBJ1-4, with unresolved D. The V end lost 6 bases, the J end lost 0 bases, and 26 bases lay between the germline ends. The length of the CDR3 is 20 residues. The germline gives CDR1 MNHEY, CDR2 SVGEGT. The CDR3 coding sequence is TGTGCCAGCAGCTCAGGTGGTGAACCCGGACCCCTTGCAACTAATGAAAAACTGTTTTTT. Translating gives CASSSGGEPGPLATNEKLFF.

This clonotype was seen at least ten times. The chain is built from TRBV24-1 and TRBJ2-4; no clear D. This CDR3 region has 17 residues. V lost 1 base and J lost 2, with 14 bases in between. CDR1 KGHDR and CDR2 SFDVKD come from the germline V gene. CDR3 DNA sequence: TGTGCCACCAGTGATTTTACCCTCGAACCTACCAAAAACATTCAGTACTTC. Amino acids: CATSDFTLEPTKNIQYF.

The chain recombines TRBV6-5 with TRBJ1-1; D is uncertain. The germline V gene encodes CDR1 MNHEY and CDR2 SVGAGI. The CDR3 is 13 amino acids. The V end was cut by 3 bases, the J end by 0 bases, with 5 bases between. The CDR3 loop reads CASSYAVNTEAFF. DNA of the CDR3: TGTGCCAGCAGTTATGCGGTGAACACTGAAGCTTTCTTT.

This clonotype was counted only a few times. The chain is built from TRBV15 and TRBJ2-7, with 8 bases matching TRBD1. The CDR3 is made up of 15 amino acids. The V gene's germline CDR1 is LNHNV and CDR2 YYDKDF (reference sequence). V trimming: 5 bases; J trimming: 0 bases; junction bases outside the gene matches: 6. The CDR3: CATSSGQDPSYEQYF. CDR3 sequence (DNA): TGTGCCACCAGCTCGGGACAGGACCCCTCCTACGAGCAGTACTTC.

V and J are TRBV7-8 and TRBJ1-2; D possibly corresponds to TRBD1 (5 bases). Trimming pared 5 bases from V and 7 bases from J, leaving 17 bases between. Germline-derived CDR1 and CDR2 are SGHVS and FQNEAQ. The CDR3 is made up of 14 amino acids. The DNA of the CDR3 is TGTGCCAGCAGCCAAGACCCTTTTACAGGTGGCTACACCTTC. It yields the protein CASSQDPFTGGYTF. Using reference TRBV7-8 and TRBJ1-2 for the parts outside the CDR3, the full variable domain is GAGVSQSPRYKVAKRGQDVALRCDPISGHVSLFWYQQALGQGPEFLTYFQNEAQLDKSGLPSDRFFAERPEGSVSTLKIQRTQQEDSAVYLCASSQDPFTGGYTFGSGTRLTVV.

J is TRBJ2-3 and V is TRBV18, with D unresolved. The CDR3 has 16 amino acids. CDR1 and CDR2 from the germline V gene are KGHSH and LQKENI. Deletions cut 1 base from V and 2 bases from J, with 13 bases between. The CDR3 coding sequence is TGTGCCAGCTCACCACTGGCCTTAGGAGCCACAGATACGCAGTATTTT. Translated, it gives CASSPLALGATDTQYF.

The table lists this clonotype with many counts. This chain joins TRBV7-3 and TRBJ2-3; 10 nucleotides align to TRBD2. After removal of 0 bases from V and 3 bases from J, the junction contained 6 bases not matched to a gene. Germline-derived CDR1 and CDR2 are SGHTA and FQGTGA. The length of the CDR3 is 17 residues. CDR3 nucleotide sequence: TGTGCCAGCAGCTTAACTCCTAGCGGGGGTGCTACAGATACGCAGTATTTT. It codes for CASSLTPSGGATDTQYF.

This clonotype was picked up many times. The rearrangement joins TRBV18 to TRBJ2-2; the match to TRBD2 covers 13 bases. The length of the CDR3 is 19 residues. V lost 6 bases to trimming and J lost 0 bases; unmatched junction nucleotides: 10. Germline V CDR1 and CDR2: KGHSH, LQKENI. CDR3 loop: CASSPKTTSGGTNTGELFF. The CDR3 region has the DNA TGTGCCAGCTCGCCTAAGACGACTAGCGGGGGGACGAACACCGGGGAGCTGTTTTTT.

This clonotype showed up just a few times. The V call is TRBV7-9, the J call TRBJ1-4; 7 nucleotides agree with TRBD1. The trim removed 4 bases at V and 7 bases at J, leaving 12 bases unmatched. This CDR3 region has 16 residues. The germline V gene encodes CDR1 SEHNR and CDR2 FQNEAQ (reference sequence). The CDR3 DNA is TGTGCCAGCAGCTCTCCCAAACAGGGGCGCGGTGAAAAACTGTTTTTT. This encodes CASSSPKQGRGEKLFF.

This sequence joins TRBV20-1 and TRBJ1-1; D unresolved. The CDR3 loop spans 11 amino acids. Germline V CDR1 and CDR2: DFQATT, SNEGSKA (reference sequence). V gave up 0 bases and J gave up 3 bases, with 2 bases separating them. The CDR3 coding sequence is TGCAGTGCTAGAGATGACACTGAAGCTTTCTTT. Translating it yields CSARDDTEAFF.

This clonotype was counted at least ten times. The V gene is TRBV6-2 or TRBV6-3, the J gene TRBJ2-2; no reliable D call. This CDR3 is 13 amino acids long. CDR1 and CDR2 (germline): MNHEY, SVGEGT. V was pared by 2 bases and J by 5 bases, with 6 bases between. CDR3 amino acids: CASSYVGTGELFF. CDR3 bases: TGTGCCAGCAGTTACGTGGGAACCGGGGAGCTGTTTTTT.

This clonotype was seen ten or more times. The chain couples TRBV6-5 to TRBJ1-6; TRBD1 might be the D (6 bases). This CDR3 spans 16 amino acids. V lost 7 bases and J lost 10, with 23 bases in between. The germline gives CDR1 MNHEY, CDR2 SVGAGI. CDR3 sequence: CASTPAGTWGQSPLHF. Here the CDR3 DNA reads TGTGCCAGCACCCCCGCCGGGACCTGGGGACAATCACCCCTCCACTTT.

This clonotype has a handful of counts. The rearrangement links TRBV20-1 to TRBJ1-4; TRBD1 matches at 7 bases. CDR3 length: 14 amino acids. Germline CDR1 reads DFQATT; CDR2 reads SNEGSKA (reference sequence). After removal of 0 bases from V and 8 bases from J, the junction contained 6 bases not matched to a gene. The CDR3 is CSARDRTGLEKLFF. The CDR3, as DNA: TGCAGTGCTAGAGATCGGACAGGTCTGGAAAAACTGTTTTTT.